These 27 T cell receptor beta chains were sequenced from one sample in a study of CD8 T cells in ankylosing spondylitis (dated by TCRdb to 2016 to 2017). No antigens are known for them. Library preparation was by 5' RACE. Data came from an Illumina HiSeq 2500. Using fastp trimming at Q25 and MiXCR clonotype assembly, TCRdb reanalyzed the public sequencing data and kept in-frame beta chains. Entries are consolidated by CDR3 protein sequence, retaining the most common genes and DNA. This sample has approximately 440,000 distinct CDR3 sequences in its table, and 17% of those were observed once. Of the sample, just over 1% falls within the top ten clones. What the study reported, not specific to this receptor: A TCR beta motif of about 8 highly homologous amino acid variants appeared characteristic of blood from ankylosing spondylitis patients.

The sequencing input was blood, either unsorted or a sorted T cell fraction (not recorded which). These receptors were collected from a male donor with ankylosing spondylitis.

This clonotype was seen more than once but under ten times. This chain connects TRBV7-9 to TRBJ2-3; D is ambiguous. The CDR3 sequence is 13 residues long. CDR1 is SEHNR, CDR2 FQNEAQ, per germline (reference sequence). Trimming cost V 5 bases and J 0 bases, with 6 bases left between them. The CDR3 reads CASSVVSTDTQYF. CDR3 nucleotide sequence: TGTGCCAGCAGCGTCGTTAGCACAGATACGCAGTATTTT.

The genes are TRBV5-1 and TRBJ2-7; D is ambiguous. V lost 1 base and J 3 bases, leaving 14 bases between the germline ends. The CDR3 length is 15 residues. Looked up from germline, CDR1 is SGHRS and CDR2 is YFSETQ. The CDR3 region is CASSLKRAENYEQYF. CDR3 DNA sequence: TGCGCCAGCAGCTTGAAAAGGGCCGAGAACTACGAGCAGTACTTC.

Only a few counts were recorded for this clonotype. The chain has TRBV20-1 and TRBJ1-5, with TRBD1 identical over 9 bases. The trim removed 6 bases at V and 4 bases at J, leaving 4 bases unmatched. The CDR3 runs to 13 residues. Germline CDR1 DFQATT, CDR2 SNEGSKA (reference sequence). The CDR3 spells CSAQGQGNQPQHF. CDR3 sequence (DNA): TGCAGTGCCCAGGGACAGGGAAATCAGCCCCAGCATTTT.

This clonotype appeared many times. The V gene is TRBV3-1, the J gene TRBJ2-7, with D uncertain. Trimming shortened V by 5 bases and J by 5 bases, and 13 bases separated the two germline ends. CDR1 LGHDT and CDR2 YNNKEL come from the germline V gene (reference sequence). The CDR3 extends over 13 amino acids. The chain's CDR3 is CASSKGWMNEQYF. The CDR3 nucleotides read TGTGCCAGCAGCAAAGGTTGGATGAACGAGCAGTACTTC.

The chain links TRBV9 to TRBJ2-1, with 9 bases fitting TRBD2. The germline V gene encodes CDR1 SGDLS and CDR2 YYNGEE. The CDR3 spans 15 residues. The trim removed 2 bases at V and 7 bases at J, leaving 7 bases unmatched. CDR3 nucleotides: TGTGCCAGCAGCGTTAGCGGGAGCCGGGGGAATGAGCAGTTCTTC. Residues: CASSVSGSRGNEQFF.

The rearrangement links TRBV11-2 to TRBJ2-7; the D gene is possibly TRBD2 (7 bases). V gave up 8 bases and J gave up 3 bases, with 14 bases separating them. The CDR3 totals 13 residues. The germline CDR1 and CDR2 sequences are SGHAT and FQNNGV. The CDR3 DNA reads TGTGCCAGCGGGGAGGGGGGGATCTACGAGCAGTACTTC. Protein sequence: CASGEGGIYEQYF.

This chain joins TRBV5-1 and TRBJ2-1; D uncertain. V was cut by 3 bases and J by 4 bases, with 8 bases left in between. Germline-derived CDR1 and CDR2 are SGHRS and YFSETQ. The CDR3 has 13 residues. Here the CDR3 DNA reads TGCGCCAGCAGCTCGGCCGGGTACAATGAGCAGTTCTTC. The encoded protein is CASSSAGYNEQFF.

This rearrangement joins TRBV27 to TRBJ1-2; no firm D call. Trimming stripped 6 bases from V and 2 bases from J, with 13 bases between. The CDR3 is 14 amino acids. Germline CDR1 is MNHEY and CDR2 is SMNVEV (reference sequence). The CDR3 loop reads CASSIHPQNYGYTF. DNA for the CDR3: TGTGCCAGCAGCATCCACCCACAGAACTATGGCTACACCTTC.

This clonotype was picked up a small number of times. The V and J genes are TRBV11-2 and TRBJ1-2, with TRBD1 as a possible D gene (5 bases). Trimming pared 1 base from V and 6 bases from J, leaving 12 bases between. CDR3 length: 14 residues. Per germline, CDR1 SGHAT and CDR2 FQNNGV. In nucleotides, the CDR3 is TGTGCCAGCAGCTTAGGGGGACCGGCGGATGGCTACACCTTC. Protein sequence: CASSLGGPADGYTF. The full variable domain, with the rest looked up from reference TRBV11-2 and TRBJ1-2, is EAGVAQSPRYKIIEKRQSVAFWCNPISGHATLYWYQQILGQGPKLLIQFQNNGVVDDSQLPKDRFSAERLKGVDSTLKIQPAKLEDSAVYLCASSLGGPADGYTFGSGTRLTVV.

The sample holds one count of this clonotype. This sequence joins TRBV3-1 and TRBJ2-1; D may correspond to TRBD1 or TRBD2 (5 bases each). V gave up 4 bases and J gave up 4 bases, with 20 bases separating them. This CDR3 is built from 17 residues. Germline V CDR1 and CDR2: LGHDT, YNNKEL (reference sequence). CDR3 amino acids: CASSPLGAGRNYNEQFF. In DNA form, the CDR3 reads TGTGCCAGCAGCCCTTTAGGGGCGGGCCGGAATTACAATGAGCAGTTCTTC.

This clonotype has just a few counts. This chain links TRBV10-2 with TRBJ1-1; no clear D. The CDR3 sequence is 14 residues long. V gave up 3 bases and J gave up 3 bases, with 11 bases separating them. Germline V gene lookup returns CDR1 WSHSY and CDR2 SAAADI. CDR3 sequence: CASSDPPEDTEAFF. The CDR3 nucleotides read TGCGCCAGCAGTGATCCTCCTGAGGACACTGAAGCTTTCTTT.

The chain links TRBV20-1 to TRBJ1-1; D might be TRBD1 (6 bases). Trimming removed 3 bases at V and 4 bases at J, with 9 bases between. There are 12 residues in the CDR3. Per the germline V gene, CDR1 is DFQATT and CDR2 is SNEGSKA (reference sequence). In nucleotides, the CDR3 is TGCAGTGCTAGTACAGGGTTCACTGAAGCTTTCTTT. This translates into CSASTGFTEAFF.

The CDR3, as DNA: TGTGCCAGCAGCCATGGGACAGCTAAAAACATTCAGTACTTC. Encoded protein: CASSHGTAKNIQYF. This chain joins TRBV14 and TRBJ2-4; 7 nucleotides agree with TRBD1. Germline V gene sequence: CDR1 SGHDN, CDR2 FVKESK. This CDR3 spans 14 amino acids. Germline trimming cut 3 bases from V and 4 bases from J; bases unmatched to any gene: 3.

There are a few counts of this clonotype. The chain recombines TRBV6-5 with TRBJ2-2; 7 bases are a match to TRBD1. Germline CDR1 is MNHEY and CDR2 is SVGAGI. V shed 2 bases and J 4 bases; nucleotides not matched to a gene: 10. The CDR3 totals 17 residues. This CDR3 is CASSYNRGTSVTGELFF. In DNA, the CDR3 is TGTGCCAGCAGTTACAACAGGGGAACGAGTGTCACCGGGGAGCTGTTTTTT.

This chain links TRBV9 with TRBJ1-6; 8 bases match TRBD1. J lost 8 bases, V lost 0 bases, and 1 base had no gene match. The CDR3 consists of 14 residues. Per germline, CDR1 SGDLS and CDR2 YYNGEE. CDR3 in DNA: TGTGCCAGCAGCGTAGACAGGGGGGATTCACCCCTCCACTTT. This sequence encodes CASSVDRGDSPLHF.

This clonotype was counted a few times. This chain connects TRBV7-3 to TRBJ1-1; no clear D gene. CDR3 size: 13 residues. Germline V CDR1 and CDR2: SGHTA, FQGTGA. V shed 4 bases and J shed 3 bases, with 9 bases lying between them. Written as DNA, the CDR3 is TGTGCCAGCAGCTATGACTGGGACACTGAAGCTTTCTTT. Amino acids: CASSYDWDTEAFF.

To note about this clonotype: At one of its ends the junction is not consistent with the germline gene, which may arise from a read error. V gene TRBV7-7 combines with J gene TRBJ1-1, with no clear D. CDR1 and CDR2 (germline): SSHAT, FNYEAQ (reference sequence). This CDR3 is built from 13 residues. Here the CDR3 reads CASSREMDTEAFF. CDR3 nucleotides: TGTGCTAGCAGCCGGGAAATGGACACTGAAGCTTTCTTT.

This clonotype was detected ten times or more. The chain joins TRBV5-8 to TRBJ2-1; D unresolved. CDR3 length: 13 amino acids. Germline V gene lookup returns CDR1 SGHTS and CDR2 YDEGEE. Trimming shortened V by 1 base and J by 8 bases, and 10 bases separated the two germline ends. In DNA form, the CDR3 reads TGTGCCAGCAGCTTGCTGGGGAAGGATGAGCAGTTCTTC. Protein sequence: CASSLLGKDEQFF. The variable domain in full, completed from reference TRBV5-8 and TRBJ2-1, reads EAGVTQSPTHLIKTRGQQATLRCSPISGHTSVYWYQQALGLGLQFLLWYDEGEERNRGNFPPRFSGRQFPNYSSELNVNALELEDSALYLCASSLLGKDEQFFGPGTRLTVL.

This clonotype qualifies as medium-sized. The V call is TRBV4-2, the J call TRBJ2-2; D gene uncertain. The CDR3 is 16 residues long. Germline V gene data show CDR1 as LGHNA and CDR2 as YNFKEQ. The germline V and J ends were trimmed by 4 bases and 1 base, with 13 bases remaining between them. The CDR3 sequence is CASSRYNSVNTGELFF. As DNA, the CDR3 is TGTGCCAGCAGCCGCTACAACTCCGTGAACACCGGGGAGCTGTTTTTT.

The chain links TRBV20-1 to TRBJ1-5; 7 bases are a match to TRBD1. CDR1 and CDR2 (germline): DFQATT, SNEGSKA (reference sequence). This CDR3 is built from 18 residues. With 0 bases clipped from V and 0 bases from J, the junction kept 11 bases outside the gene matches. CDR3 sequence (DNA): TGCAGTGCTAGAGATCTGGCAGGGGGGGACTATAGCAATCAGCCCCAGCATTTT. Translation gives CSARDLAGGDYSNQPQHF.

Only a few counts were recorded for this clonotype. For the CDR3, the DNA is TGTGCCAGCAGTTCGGGACAGGGAGAAGCTTTCTTT. This translates into CASSSGQGEAFF. J is TRBJ1-1 and V is TRBV28; TRBD1 aligns across 9 bases. Germline CDR1 reads MDHEN; CDR2 reads SYDVKM. The CDR3 consists of 12 residues. J was trimmed by 8 bases and V by 4 bases; bases with no gene match: 2.

The chain links TRBV5-1 to TRBJ2-7; D gene unclear. V was cut by 4 bases and J by 3 bases, with 14 bases left in between. This CDR3 is 14 amino acids long. Germline assignment: CDR1 SGHRS and CDR2 YFSETQ. The CDR3 DNA reads TGCGCCAGCAGCCCTGGACGGTCGGGCTACGAGCAGTACTTC. As protein: CASSPGRSGYEQYF. The full variable domain, completed using reference TRBV5-1 and TRBJ2-7, is KAGVTQTPRYLIKTRGQQVTLSCSPISGHRSVSWYQQTPGQGLQFLFEYFSETQRNKGNFPGRFSGRQFSNSRSEMNVSTLELGDSALYLCASSPGRSGYEQYFGPGTRLTVT.

The rearrangement links TRBV20-1 to TRBJ2-1; either TRBD1 or TRBD2 may supply D (5 bases each). Trimming pared 3 bases from V and 10 bases from J, leaving 16 bases between. The CDR3 runs 13 residues. In germline, CDR1 is DFQATT, CDR2 SNEGSKA (reference sequence). The CDR3 DNA follows: TGCAGTGCTAGTCCCCCCCCAGGGACGGAGCAGTTCTTC. It encodes CSASPPPGTEQFF.

This clonotype was observed a few times. The rearrangement links TRBV29-1 to TRBJ1-2, with 7 positions matching TRBD1. V shed 7 bases and J 3 bases; nucleotides not matched to a gene: 14. This CDR3 region has 15 residues. Germline loops: CDR1 SQVTM, CDR2 ANQGSEA. The CDR3 spells CSAVPTGALDYGYTF. The CDR3, as DNA: TGCAGCGCCGTCCCCACAGGGGCTCTTGACTATGGCTACACCTTC.

The chain employs TRBV18 and TRBJ1-1; 7 nucleotides line up with TRBD1. CDR3 length equals 13 residues. V shed 2 bases, J shed 10 bases, and the junction held 7 bases outside the gene matches. Germline assignment: CDR1 KGHSH and CDR2 LQKENI. In DNA form, the CDR3 reads TGTGCCAGCTCACCAGACTCGACAGGGTCAGCTTTCTTT. Translating it yields CASSPDSTGSAFF.

In its sample, this clonotype was seen a few times. This chain uses TRBV30 with TRBJ2-1; D is undetermined. CDR3 length equals 10 residues. Trimming removed 1 base at V and 9 bases at J, with 4 bases between. From germline, CDR1 is GTSNPN and CDR2 SVGIG (reference sequence). CDR3 in DNA: TGTGCCTGGAGTGGCAGTGAGCAGTTCTTC. Residues: CAWSGSEQFF. Complete variable domain (other parts from reference TRBV30 and TRBJ2-1): SQTIHQWPATLVQPVGSPLSLECTVEGTSNPNLYWYRQAAGRGLQLLFYSVGIGQISSEVPQNLSASRPQDRQFILSSKKLLLSDSGFYLCAWSGSEQFFGPGTRLTVL.

V usage is TRBV11-1 and J usage is TRBJ1-1; perhaps TRBD1 as D (6 bases). This CDR3 comprises 13 residues. The germline gives CDR1 SGHAT, CDR2 FQDESV (reference sequence). V lost 3 bases and J lost 6, with 11 bases in between. The CDR3 DNA reads as TGTGCCAGCAGCTTCCAGGGGTTGGCTGAAGCTTTCTTT. Protein: CASSFQGLAEAFF.